The clone carrying this T cell receptor beta chain was detected only a few times. This entry comes from a study of CD8 T cells in ankylosing spondylitis. The length of the CDR3 is 13 residues. V was pared by 7 bases and J by 6 bases, with 15 bases between. TCRdb recomputed calls from the 5' RACE reads with MiXCR, one row per CDR3 protein. This table has 380,000 or so distinct CDR3 sequences, 20% appearing once. This rearrangement joins TRBV12-3 or TRBV12-4 to TRBJ1-1, with a weak D call TRBD1 (5 bases). The sequencing sample was made of blood, either unsorted or a sorted T cell fraction (not recorded which). The origin of this receptor is a male donor with ankylosing spondylitis or in good health (not recorded which). CDR3 coding DNA: TGTGCCAGCACCGACGCCGGGGGGGCTGAAGCTTTCTTT. Protein product: CASTDAGGAEAFF.